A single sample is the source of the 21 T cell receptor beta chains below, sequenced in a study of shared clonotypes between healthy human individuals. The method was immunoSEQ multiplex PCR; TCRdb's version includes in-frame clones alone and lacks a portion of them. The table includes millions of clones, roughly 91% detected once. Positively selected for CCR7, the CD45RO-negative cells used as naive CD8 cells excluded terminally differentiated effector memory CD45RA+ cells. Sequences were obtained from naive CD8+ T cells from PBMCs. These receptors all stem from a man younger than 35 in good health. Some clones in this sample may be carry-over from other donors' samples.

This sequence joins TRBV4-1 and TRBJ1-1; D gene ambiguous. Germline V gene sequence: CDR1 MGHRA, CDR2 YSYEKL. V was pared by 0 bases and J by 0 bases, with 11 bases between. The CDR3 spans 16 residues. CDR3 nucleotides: TGCGCCAGCAGCCAAGAACAATGGGCCATGAACACTGAAGCTTTCTTT. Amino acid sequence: CASSQEQWAMNTEAFF.

CDR3 residues: CASSSAGHQETQYF. Here the CDR3 DNA reads TGTGCCAGCAGCTCTGCGGGACATCAAGAGACCCAGTACTTC. The V call is TRBV7-8, the J call TRBJ2-5; D is tentatively TRBD1 or TRBD2 (6 bases each). Germline CDR1 and CDR2: SGHVS and FQNEAQ. Trimming took 4 bases from V and 2 from J, leaving 11 bases between them. CDR3 length equals 14 residues.

The CDR3 protein is CASGTGYEQFF. CDR3 DNA sequence: TGCGCCAGCGGGACAGGGTATGAGCAGTTCTTC. This sequence joins TRBV10-2 and TRBJ2-1, with 9 bases that match TRBD1. Germline CDR1 and CDR2: WSHSY and SAAADI. This CDR3 spans 11 amino acids. V was pared by 8 bases and J by 8 bases, with 1 base of the junction left unmatched.

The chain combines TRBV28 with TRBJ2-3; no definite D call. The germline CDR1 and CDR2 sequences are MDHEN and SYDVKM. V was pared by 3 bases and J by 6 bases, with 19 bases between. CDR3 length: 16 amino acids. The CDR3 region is CASSFRSGAPVDTQYF. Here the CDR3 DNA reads TGTGCCAGCAGTTTTCGATCAGGCGCACCGGTGGATACGCAGTATTTT.

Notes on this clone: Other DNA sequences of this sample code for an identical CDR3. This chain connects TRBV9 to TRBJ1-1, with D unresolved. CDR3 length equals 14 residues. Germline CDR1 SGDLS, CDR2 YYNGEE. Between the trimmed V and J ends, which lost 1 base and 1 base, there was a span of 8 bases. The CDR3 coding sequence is TGTGCCAGCAGCGTAACGGGTGGGAACACTGAAGCTTTCTTT. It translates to CASSVTGGNTEAFF.

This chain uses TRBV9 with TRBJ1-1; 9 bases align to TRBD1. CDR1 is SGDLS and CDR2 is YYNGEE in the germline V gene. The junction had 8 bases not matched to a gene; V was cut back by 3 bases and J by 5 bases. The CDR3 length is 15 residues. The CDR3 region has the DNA TGTGCCAGCAGCGGCGCCGGGACAGGGAGAACTGAAGCTTTCTTT. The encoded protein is CASSGAGTGRTEAFF.

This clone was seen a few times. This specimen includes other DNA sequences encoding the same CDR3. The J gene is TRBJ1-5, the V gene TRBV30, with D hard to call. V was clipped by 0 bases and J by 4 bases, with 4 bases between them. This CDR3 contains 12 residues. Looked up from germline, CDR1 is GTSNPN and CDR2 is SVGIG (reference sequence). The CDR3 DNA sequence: TGTGCCTGGAGTGTACTGAATCAGCCCCAGCATTTT. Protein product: CAWSVLNQPQHF.

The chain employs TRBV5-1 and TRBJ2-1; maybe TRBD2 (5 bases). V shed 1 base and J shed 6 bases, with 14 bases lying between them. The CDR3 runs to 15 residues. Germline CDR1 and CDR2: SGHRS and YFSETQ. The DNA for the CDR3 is TGCGCCAGCAGCTTGTATCCGGGAACATTCAATGAGCAGTTCTTC. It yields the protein CASSLYPGTFNEQFF.

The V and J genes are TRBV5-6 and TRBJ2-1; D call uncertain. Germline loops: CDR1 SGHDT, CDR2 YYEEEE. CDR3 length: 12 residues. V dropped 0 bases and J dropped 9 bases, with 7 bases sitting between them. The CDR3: CASSLGRSEQFF. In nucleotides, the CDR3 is TGTGCCAGCAGCTTGGGGCGCAGTGAGCAGTTCTTC.

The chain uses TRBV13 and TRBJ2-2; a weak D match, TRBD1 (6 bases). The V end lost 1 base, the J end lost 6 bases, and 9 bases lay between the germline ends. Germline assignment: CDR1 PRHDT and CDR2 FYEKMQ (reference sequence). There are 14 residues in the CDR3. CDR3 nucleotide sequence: TGTGCCAGCAGCTTAGTCAGGACAGCCGGGGAGCTGTTTTTT. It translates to CASSLVRTAGELFF.

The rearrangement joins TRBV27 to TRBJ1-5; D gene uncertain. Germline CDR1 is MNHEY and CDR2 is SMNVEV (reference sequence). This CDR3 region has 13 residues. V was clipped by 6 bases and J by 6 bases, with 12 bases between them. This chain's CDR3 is CASSLSVSQPQHF. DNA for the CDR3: TGTGCCAGCAGCCTTAGCGTGTCTCAGCCCCAGCATTTT.

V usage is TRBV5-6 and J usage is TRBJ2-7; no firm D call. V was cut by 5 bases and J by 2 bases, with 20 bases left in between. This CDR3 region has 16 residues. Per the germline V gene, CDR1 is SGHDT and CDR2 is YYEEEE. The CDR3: CASSQLRQRLPYEQYF. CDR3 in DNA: TGTGCCAGCAGTCAACTCCGGCAGAGGCTCCCCTACGAGCAGTACTTC.

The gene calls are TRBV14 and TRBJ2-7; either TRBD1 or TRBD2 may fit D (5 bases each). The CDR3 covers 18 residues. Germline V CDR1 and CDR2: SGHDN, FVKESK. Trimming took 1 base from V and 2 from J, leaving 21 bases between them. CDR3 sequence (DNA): TGTGCCAGCAGCCAAGCTCTAGACCTTAGCTCGGGACCCTACGAGCAGTACTTC. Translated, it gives CASSQALDLSSGPYEQYF.

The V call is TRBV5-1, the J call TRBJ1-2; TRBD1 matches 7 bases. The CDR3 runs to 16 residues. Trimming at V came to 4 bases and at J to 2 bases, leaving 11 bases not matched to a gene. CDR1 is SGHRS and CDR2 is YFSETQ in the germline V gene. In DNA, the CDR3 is TGCGCCAGCAGCCACGAACCGGGACAGCTGAACTATGGCTACACCTTC. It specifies CASSHEPGQLNYGYTF. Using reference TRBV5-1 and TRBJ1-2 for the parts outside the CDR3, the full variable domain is KAGVTQTPRYLIKTRGQQVTLSCSPISGHRSVSWYQQTPGQGLQFLFEYFSETQRNKGNFPGRFSGRQFSNSRSEMNVSTLELGDSALYLCASSHEPGQLNYGYTFGSGTRLTVV.

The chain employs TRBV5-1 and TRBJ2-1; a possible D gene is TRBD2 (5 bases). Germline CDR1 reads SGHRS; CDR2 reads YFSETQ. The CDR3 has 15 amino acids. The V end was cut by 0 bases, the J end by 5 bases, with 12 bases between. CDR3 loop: CASSLGSGSHNEQFF. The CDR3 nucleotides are TGCGCCAGCAGCTTGGGATCGGGGTCGCACAATGAGCAGTTCTTC.

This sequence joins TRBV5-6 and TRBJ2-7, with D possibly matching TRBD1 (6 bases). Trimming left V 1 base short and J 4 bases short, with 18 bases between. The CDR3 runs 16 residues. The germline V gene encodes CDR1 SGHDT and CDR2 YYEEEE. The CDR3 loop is CASSLSPNRAVYEQYF. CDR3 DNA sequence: TGTGCCAGCAGCTTGTCCCCGAACAGGGCAGTATACGAGCAGTACTTC.

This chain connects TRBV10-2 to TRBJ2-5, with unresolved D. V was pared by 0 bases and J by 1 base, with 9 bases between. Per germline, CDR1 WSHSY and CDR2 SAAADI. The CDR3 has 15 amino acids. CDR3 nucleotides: TGCGCCAGCAGTGAGTCGGGTGGCCCCCAAGAGACCCAGTACTTC. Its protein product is CASSESGGPQETQYF.

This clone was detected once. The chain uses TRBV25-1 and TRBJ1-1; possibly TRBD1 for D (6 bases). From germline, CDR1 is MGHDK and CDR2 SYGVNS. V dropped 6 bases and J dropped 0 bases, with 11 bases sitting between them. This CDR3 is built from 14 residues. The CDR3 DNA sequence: TGTGCCAGCAGCCGTGGGGGGCTGAACACTGAAGCTTTCTTT. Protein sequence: CASSRGGLNTEAFF. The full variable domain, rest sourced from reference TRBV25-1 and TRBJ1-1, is EADIYQTPRYLVIGTGKKITLECSQTMGHDKMYWYQQDPGMELHLIHYSYGVNSTEKGDLSSESTVSRIRTEHFPLTLESARPSHTSQYLCASSRGGLNTEAFFGQGTRLTVV.

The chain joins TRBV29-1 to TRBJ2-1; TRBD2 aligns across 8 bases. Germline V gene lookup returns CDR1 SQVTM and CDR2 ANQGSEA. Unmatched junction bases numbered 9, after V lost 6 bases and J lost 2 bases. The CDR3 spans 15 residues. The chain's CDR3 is CSVKGGSGTYNEQFF. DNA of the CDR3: TGCAGCGTCAAAGGGGGTAGCGGGACCTACAATGAGCAGTTCTTC.

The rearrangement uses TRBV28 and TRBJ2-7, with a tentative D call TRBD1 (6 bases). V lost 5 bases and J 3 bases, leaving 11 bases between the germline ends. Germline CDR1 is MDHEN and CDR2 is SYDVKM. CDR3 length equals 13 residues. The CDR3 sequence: CASSPDRSYEQYF. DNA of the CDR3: TGTGCCAGCAGTCCGGACAGAAGCTACGAGCAGTACTTC.

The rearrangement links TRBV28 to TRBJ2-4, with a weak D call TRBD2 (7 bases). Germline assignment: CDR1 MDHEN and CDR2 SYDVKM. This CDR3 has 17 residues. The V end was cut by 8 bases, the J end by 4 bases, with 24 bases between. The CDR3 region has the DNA TGTGCCAGCGGGGGCGGAGGGGGGGCAGCGCCAAAAAACATTCAGTACTTC. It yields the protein CASGGGGGAAPKNIQYF.